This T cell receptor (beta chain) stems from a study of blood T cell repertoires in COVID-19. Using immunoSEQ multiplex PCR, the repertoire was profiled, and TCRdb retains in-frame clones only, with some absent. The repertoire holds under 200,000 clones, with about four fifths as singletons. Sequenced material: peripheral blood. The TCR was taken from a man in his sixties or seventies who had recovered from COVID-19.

The CDR3 loop reads CASTRRLAGGGEQFF. CDR3 nucleotide sequence: TGTGCCAGCACCCGAAGACTAGCGGGAGGAGGTGAGCAGTTCTTC. The chain links TRBV11-2 to TRBJ2-1; TRBD2 aligns across 13 bases. CDR3 length: 15 residues. CDR1 is SGHAT and CDR2 is FQNNGV in the germline V gene. Trimming took 7 bases from V and 9 from J; bases not matched to a gene: 9.